This T cell receptor (beta chain) was captured by sequencing in a study of cytomegalovirus exposure and HLA in healthy donors. Germline V gene sequence: CDR1 SGHDN, CDR2 FVKESK. The CDR3 is made up of 16 amino acids. Losses at the gene ends were 4 bases for V and 2 bases for J; bases not matched to a gene: 1. Both 60 Vbeta primers and 13 Jbeta primers went into the PCR. The protocol was immunoSEQ multiplex PCR, while the TCRdb copy is restricted to in-frame clones and leaves out a portion. The sample includes about 130,000 clones, around 77% of them seen just once. Sequenced sample: PBMCs. The chain joins TRBV14 to TRBJ2-1, with TRBD2 identical over 14 bases. The source of this sequence is a man over 45 in good health and CMV-seronegative. The CDR3 is CASSLGLAGAYNEQFF. DNA for the CDR3: TGTGCCAGCAGCCTGGGACTAGCGGGAGCCTACAATGAGCAGTTCTTC.